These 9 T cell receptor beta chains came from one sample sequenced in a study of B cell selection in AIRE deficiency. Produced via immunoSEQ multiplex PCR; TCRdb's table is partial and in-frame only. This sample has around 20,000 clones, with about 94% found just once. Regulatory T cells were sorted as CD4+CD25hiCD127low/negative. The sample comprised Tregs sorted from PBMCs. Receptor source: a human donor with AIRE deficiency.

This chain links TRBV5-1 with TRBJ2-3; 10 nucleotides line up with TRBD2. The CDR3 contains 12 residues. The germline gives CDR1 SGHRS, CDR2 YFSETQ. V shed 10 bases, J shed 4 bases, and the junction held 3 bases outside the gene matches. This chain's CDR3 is CASAGGSDTQYF. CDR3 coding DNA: TGCGCCTCAGCGGGAGGGTCAGATACGCAGTATTTT.

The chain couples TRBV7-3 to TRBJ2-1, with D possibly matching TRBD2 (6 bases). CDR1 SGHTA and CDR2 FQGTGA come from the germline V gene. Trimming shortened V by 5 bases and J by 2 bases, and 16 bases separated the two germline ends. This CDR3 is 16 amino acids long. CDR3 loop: CASSAWAASAYNEQFF. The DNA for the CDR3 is TGTGCCAGCAGCGCTTGGGCTGCTAGCGCCTACAATGAGCAGTTCTTC.

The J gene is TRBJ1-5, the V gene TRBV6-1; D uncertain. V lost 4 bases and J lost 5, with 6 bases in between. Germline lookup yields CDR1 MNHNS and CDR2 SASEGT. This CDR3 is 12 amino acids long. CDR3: CASSGPYQPQHF. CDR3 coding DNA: TGTGCCAGCAGTGGTCCCTATCAGCCCCAGCATTTT.

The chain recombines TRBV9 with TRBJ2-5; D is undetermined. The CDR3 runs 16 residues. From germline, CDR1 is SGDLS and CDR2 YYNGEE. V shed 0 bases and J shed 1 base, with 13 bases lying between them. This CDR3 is CASSVGTATSQETQYF. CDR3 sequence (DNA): TGTGCCAGCAGCGTAGGAACAGCAACATCCCAAGAGACCCAGTACTTC.

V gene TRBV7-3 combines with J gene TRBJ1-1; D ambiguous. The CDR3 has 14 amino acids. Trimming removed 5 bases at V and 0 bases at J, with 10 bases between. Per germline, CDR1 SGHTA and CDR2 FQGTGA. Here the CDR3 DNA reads TGTGCCAGCAGCACATCTGGGGTGAACACTGAAGCTTTCTTT. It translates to CASSTSGVNTEAFF.

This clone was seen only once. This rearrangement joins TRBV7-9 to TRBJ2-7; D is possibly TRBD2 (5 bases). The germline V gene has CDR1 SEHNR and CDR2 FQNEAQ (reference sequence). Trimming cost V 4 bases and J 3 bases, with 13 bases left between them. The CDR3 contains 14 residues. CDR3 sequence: CASSSRGTLYEQYF. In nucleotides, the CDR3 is TGTGCCAGCAGCTCCCGGGGTACACTCTACGAGCAGTACTTC. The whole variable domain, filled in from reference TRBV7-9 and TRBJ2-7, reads DTGVSQNPRHKITKRGQNVTFRCDPISEHNRLYWYRQTLGQGPEFLTYFQNEAQLEKSRLLSDRFSAERPKGSFSTLEIQRTEQGDSAMYLCASSSRGTLYEQYFGPGTRLTVT.

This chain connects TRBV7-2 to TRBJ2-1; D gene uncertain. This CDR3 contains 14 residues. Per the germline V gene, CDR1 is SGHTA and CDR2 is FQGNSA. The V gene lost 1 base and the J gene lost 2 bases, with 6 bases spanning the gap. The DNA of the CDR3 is TGTGCCAGCAGCTTAGGAGGAACCTACAATGAGCAGTTCTTC. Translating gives CASSLGGTYNEQFF. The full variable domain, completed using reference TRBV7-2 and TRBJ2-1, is GAGVSQSPSNKVTEKGKDVELRCDPISGHTALYWYRQSLGQGLEFLIYFQGNSAPDKSGLPSDRFSAERTGGSVSTLTIQRTQQEDSAVYLCASSLGGTYNEQFFGPGTRLTVL.

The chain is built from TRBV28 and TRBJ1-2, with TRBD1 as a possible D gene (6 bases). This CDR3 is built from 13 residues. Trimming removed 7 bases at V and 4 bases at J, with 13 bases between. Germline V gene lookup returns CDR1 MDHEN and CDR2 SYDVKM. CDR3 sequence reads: CASTRQVLYGYTF. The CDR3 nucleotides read TGTGCCAGCACTCGACAGGTACTCTATGGCTACACCTTC.

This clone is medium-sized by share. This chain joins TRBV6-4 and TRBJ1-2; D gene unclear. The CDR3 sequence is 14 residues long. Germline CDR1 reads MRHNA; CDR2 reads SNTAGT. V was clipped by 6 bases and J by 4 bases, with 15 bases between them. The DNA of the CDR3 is TGTGCCAGCAGGTTCCAGGAGACATGCTATGGCTACACCTTC. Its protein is CASRFQETCYGYTF.